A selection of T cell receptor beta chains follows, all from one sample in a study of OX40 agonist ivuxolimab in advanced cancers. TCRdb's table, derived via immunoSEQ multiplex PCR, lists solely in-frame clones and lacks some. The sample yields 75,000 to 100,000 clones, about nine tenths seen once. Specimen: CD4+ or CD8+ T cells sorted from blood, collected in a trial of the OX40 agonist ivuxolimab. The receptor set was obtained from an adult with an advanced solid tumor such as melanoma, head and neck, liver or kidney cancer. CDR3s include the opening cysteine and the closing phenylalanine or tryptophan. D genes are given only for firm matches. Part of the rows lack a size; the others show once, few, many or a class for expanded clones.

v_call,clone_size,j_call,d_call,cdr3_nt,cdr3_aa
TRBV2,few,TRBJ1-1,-,TGTGCCAGTAAGGGACCTCGGAACACTGAAGCTTTCTTT,CASKGPRNTEAFF
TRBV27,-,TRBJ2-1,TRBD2,TGTGCCAGCAGTTTAAGTAGCGGGGGTTACAATGAGCAGTTCTTC,CASSLSSGGYNEQFF
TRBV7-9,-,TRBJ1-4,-,TGTGCCAGCAGCTTAGCGCAGTCCCCCGGCGAAAAACTGTTTTTT,CASSLAQSPGEKLFF
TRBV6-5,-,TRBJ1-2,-,TGTGCCAGCAGTTACTCGTGGACCAGGGCGTATGGCTACACCTTC,CASSYSWTRAYGYTF
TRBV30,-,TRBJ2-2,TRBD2,TGTGCCTGGAGTGGACTAGCGGGAGGGTTCGCGAACACCGGGGAACTGTTTTTT,CAWSGLAGGFANTGELFF
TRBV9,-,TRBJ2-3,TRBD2,TGTGCCAGCAGCGTGCTAGCGGGGGGGCCTAGGTCGCGAGATACGCAGTATTTT,CASSVLAGGPRSRDTQYF
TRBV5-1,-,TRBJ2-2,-,TGCGCCAGCAGCGGTATTCGGGGCGGGGAGCTGTTTTTT,CASSGIRGGELFF
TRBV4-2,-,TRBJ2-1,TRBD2,TGTGCCAGCAGCCAAGATGTGGGACTAGCGGCGAACAATGAGCAGTTCTTC,CASSQDVGLAANNEQFF
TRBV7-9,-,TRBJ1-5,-,TGTGCCAGCAGCTTCGACGGGAATCAGCCCCAGCATTTT,CASSFDGNQPQHF
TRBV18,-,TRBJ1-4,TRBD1,TGTGCCAGCTCATCTATCGCGGGACAGACTAATGAAAAACTGTTTTTT,CASSSIAGQTNEKLFF
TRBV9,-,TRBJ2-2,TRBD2,TGTGCCAGCAGCGTTCCCCTAGCGGGAGGTGAAACCGGGGAGCTGTTTTTT,CASSVPLAGGETGELFF
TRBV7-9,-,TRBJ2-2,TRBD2,TGTGCCAGCAGCCGAACGGGACTATGGAGCACCGGGGAGCTGTTTTTT,CASSRTGLWSTGELFF
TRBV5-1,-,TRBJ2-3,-,TGCGCCAGCAGCTTGGGAGGGGGACGGGCGGCAGATACGCAGTATTTT,CASSLGGGRAADTQYF
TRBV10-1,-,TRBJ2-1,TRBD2,TGCGCCAGCAGTGCGCAGCGGGGGGGAGATGAGCAGTTCTTC,CASSAQRGGDEQFF
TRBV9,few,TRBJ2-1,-,TGTGCCAGCAGCGCCTCAGGGGAGCAGTTCTTC,CASSASGEQFF
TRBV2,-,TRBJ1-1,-,TGTGCCAGCAGTGAAGCGCATTTGAACACTGAAGCTTTCTTT,CASSEAHLNTEAFF
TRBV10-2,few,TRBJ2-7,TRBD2,TGCGCCAGCACAACTAGCGGGGGTTACGAGCAGTACTTC,CASTTSGGYEQYF
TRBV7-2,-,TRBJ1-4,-,TGTGCCAGCAGCTTAAGACGGAATAGAGATGAAAAACTGTTTTTT,CASSLRRNRDEKLFF
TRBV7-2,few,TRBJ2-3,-,TGTGCCAGCAGTTATTCTGAACAAGATACGCAGTATTTT,CASSYSEQDTQYF
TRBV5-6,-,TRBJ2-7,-,TGTGCCAGCAGCTTGGTCGGCGGAACGGAAGACGAGCAGTACTTC,CASSLVGGTEDEQYF
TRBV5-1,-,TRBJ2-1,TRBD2,TGCGCCAGCAGCTCGGGGACTAGCGGGATATACAATGAGCAGTTCTTC,CASSSGTSGIYNEQFF
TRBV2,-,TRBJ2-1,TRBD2,TGTGCCAGCACCCCTAGCGGGAGTCTTACCTACAATGAGCAGTTCTTC,CASTPSGSLTYNEQFF